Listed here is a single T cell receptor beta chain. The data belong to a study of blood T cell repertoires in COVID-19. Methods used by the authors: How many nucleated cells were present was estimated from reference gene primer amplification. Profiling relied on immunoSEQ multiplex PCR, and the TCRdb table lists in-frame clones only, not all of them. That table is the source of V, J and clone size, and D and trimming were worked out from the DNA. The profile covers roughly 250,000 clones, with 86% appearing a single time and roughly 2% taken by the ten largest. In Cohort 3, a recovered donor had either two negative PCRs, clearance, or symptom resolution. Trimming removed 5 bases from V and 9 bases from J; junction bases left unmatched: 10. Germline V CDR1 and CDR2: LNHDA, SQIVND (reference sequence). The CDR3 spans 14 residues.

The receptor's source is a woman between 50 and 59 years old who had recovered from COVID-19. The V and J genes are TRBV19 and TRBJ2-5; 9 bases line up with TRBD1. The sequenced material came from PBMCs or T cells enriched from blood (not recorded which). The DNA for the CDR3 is TGTGCCAGTAGTTTTGGACAGGGGAAGCAGGCCCAGTACTTC. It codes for CASSFGQGKQAQYF.